A selection of T cell receptor beta chains follows, all from one sample in a study of T cell repertoires in aging, cancer and after chemotherapy. Using its own MiXCR run on the multiplex PCR reads, TCRdb lists one record per CDR3 protein. The data hold 800 to 1,000 distinct CDR3 sequences, with more than 12% observed a single time. Input material: blood. Receptors were obtained from a human donor with a solid tumor. Both conserved end residues are part of each CDR3. Each record gives: J gene, D gene, clone size, V gene, CDR3 protein, CDR3 DNA. D genes are given only for firm matches. Size is stated for part of the rows, as once, few or many counts, or as a class when the clone is expanded.

TRBJ2-1	TRBD1	medium-sized	TRBV20-1	CSARDRWQGAFYEQFF	TGCAGTGCTAGGGACCGTTGGCAGGGGGCTTTTTATGAGCAGTTCTTC
TRBJ2-3	-	-	TRBV7-2	CASGQDRTSTDTQYF	TGTGCCAGCGGCCAAGACAGGACTAGCACAGATACGCAGTATTTT
TRBJ1-5	-	medium-sized	TRBV20-1	CSATVPNQPQHF	TGCAGTGCCACAGTGCCGAATCAGCCCCAGCATTTT
TRBJ2-7	-	-	TRBV13	CASSLQGLSYEQYF	TGTGCCAGCAGCCTACAGGGTCTCTCCTACGAGCAGTACTTC
TRBJ2-6	-	-	TRBV27	CASSKNAGSYLTGANVLTF	TGTGCCAGCAGTAAAAACGCCGGTTCTTATCTGACAGGGGCCAACGTCCTGACTTTC
TRBJ2-7	-	-	TRBV20-1	CSARETGLLYF	TGCAGTGCTAGAGAAACGGGACTGCTGTACTTC
TRBJ2-5	-	large	TRBV20-1	CSASASRETQYF	TGCAGTGCTAGTGCGAGCCGTGAGACCCAGTACTTC
TRBJ2-2	TRBD2	-	TRBV20-1	CSARDRRGEATGELFF	TGCAGTGCTAGAGATCGTCGGGGGGAGGCTACCGGGGAGCTGTTTTTT
TRBJ2-6	-	large	TRBV6-5	CASSYSASSGANVLTF	TGTGCCAGCAGTTACAGTGCTAGCTCTGGGGCCAACGTCCTGACTTTC
TRBJ2-1	-	large	TRBV28	CASSYPPGNNEQFF	TGTGCCAGCAGTTACCCTCCAGGGAACAATGAGCAGTTCTTC
TRBJ2-1	TRBD1	few	TRBV4-2	CASSRDRGGNEQFF	TGTGCCAGCAGCCGGGACAGGGGAGGTAATGAGCAGTTCTTC
TRBJ2-2	-	-	TRBV12-3/TRBV12-4	CASSFLGSPNTGELFF	TGTGCCAGCAGTTTTTTGGGTTCCCCGAACACCGGGGAGCTGTTTTTT
TRBJ2-3	TRBD2	-	TRBV14	CASSQVAGLAGVTQYF	TGTGCCAGCAGCCAAGTTGCGGGACTAGCGGGTGTTACGCAGTATTTT
TRBJ2-7	-	medium-sized	TRBV20-1	CSVTGRTYEQYF	TGCAGTGTGACAGGGAGGACGTACGAGCAGTACTTC
TRBJ2-7	-	large	TRBV6-9	CASGLIRGPRPYEQYF	TGTGCCAGCGGACTAATCAGAGGCCCGCGTCCCTACGAGCAGTACTTC
TRBJ1-2	-	large	TRBV29-1	CSVARDTLAYGYTF	TGCAGCGTTGCCCGGGACACCTTGGCCTATGGCTACACCTTC
TRBJ2-3	TRBD2	few	TRBV28	CASSLGSGGTDTQYF	TGTGCCAGCAGTTTAGGTTCCGGGGGGACAGATACGCAGTATTTT
TRBJ2-3	-	-	TRBV5-4	CASSHSERLASTDTQYF	TGTGCCAGCAGCCACAGCGAACGACTTGCAAGCACAGATACGCAGTATTTT
TRBJ2-7	TRBD2	-	TRBV20-1	CSAVAGPREQYF	TGCAGTGCTGTAGCGGGACCTCGCGAGCAGTACTTC
TRBJ2-7	-	few	TRBV24-1	CATSDSPGAGSYEQYF	TGTGCCACCAGTGATTCCCCGGGGGCAGGCTCCTACGAGCAGTACTTC
TRBJ1-2	-	few	TRBV28	CASSFPTGAGYGYTF	TGTGCCAGCAGTTTCCCAACGGGGGCTGGCTATGGCTACACCTTC
TRBJ2-1	-	medium-sized	TRBV20-1	CSAGRVGPGGNEQFF	TGCAGTGCAGGGCGGGTCGGCCCCGGCGGGAATGAGCAGTTCTTC
TRBJ2-6	-	large	TRBV6-5	CASSYSLGQVHSGANVLTF	TGTGCCAGCAGTTACTCATTGGGTCAGGTGCACTCTGGGGCCAACGTCCTGACTTTC
TRBJ2-1	-	large	TRBV12-3/TRBV12-4	CASSNRDLPLYNEQFF	TGTGCCAGCAGCAACAGGGACCTACCCCTCTACAATGAGCAGTTCTTC
TRBJ1-1	-	large	TRBV6-5	CASTSFPRGANTEAFF	TGTGCCAGCACCTCATTCCCTCGGGGGGCGAACACTGAAGCTTTCTTT
TRBJ2-4	TRBD2	few	TRBV7-9	CASSPRGLAGNWNIQYF	TGTGCCAGCAGCCCCCGGGGGCTAGCGGGGAATTGGAACATTCAGTACTTC
TRBJ1-3	-	-	TRBV14	CASSQVHTSVPGNTIYF	TGTGCCAGCAGCCAAGTTCACACCTCTGTCCCAGGAAACACCATATATTTT
TRBJ1-1	TRBD1	large	TRBV30	CAWTGGRYTEAFF	TGTGCCTGGACAGGGGGGAGGTACACTGAAGCTTTCTTT
TRBJ1-2	-	large	TRBV30	CAWNTGYGYTF	TGTGCCTGGAATACCGGGTATGGCTACACCTTC
TRBJ2-3	TRBD2	-	TRBV20-1	CSASRLAGVGDTQYF	TGCAGTGCTAGCCGCTTAGCGGGAGTAGGAGATACGCAGTATTTT
TRBJ1-1	-	few	TRBV12-3/TRBV12-4	CASCFGGGTEAFF	TGTGCCAGCTGCTTCGGGGGAGGCACTGAAGCTTTCTTT
TRBJ2-6	-	large	TRBV5-6	CASSSTGRSGANVLTF	TGTGCCAGCAGCTCAACAGGGCGCTCTGGGGCCAACGTCCTGACTTTC
TRBJ2-2	TRBD1	large	TRBV6-2/TRBV6-3	CASSEQGAYGTGELFF	TGTGCCAGCAGTGAACAGGGGGCTTACGGCACCGGGGAGCTGTTTTTT
TRBJ1-2	TRBD1	large	TRBV7-9	CASSLRPDRAYYGYTF	TGTGCCAGCAGCTTAAGGCCAGACAGGGCCTACTATGGCTACACCTTC
TRBJ2-5	TRBD1	medium-sized	TRBV5-6	CASSSSGTGETQYF	TGTGCCAGCAGCTCATCGGGGACAGGCGAGACCCAGTACTTC
TRBJ2-7	-	-	TRBV4-1	CASSQGEEVTYEQYF	TGCGCCAGCAGCCAAGGAGAAGAGGTAACCTACGAGCAGTACTTC
TRBJ2-7	TRBD2	large	TRBV6-5	CASSYSSASGSVLDEQYF	TGTGCCAGCAGTTACTCGTCTGCTAGCGGGAGTGTATTGGACGAGCAGTACTTC
TRBJ2-3	TRBD2	large	TRBV19	CATSKGLEVDTQYF	TGTGCCACTAGTAAGGGACTAGAGGTAGATACGCAGTATTTT
TRBJ2-5	TRBD1	medium-sized	TRBV28	CASSATDRGKTQYF	TGTGCCAGCAGTGCGACGGACAGGGGCAAGACCCAGTACTTC
TRBJ2-5	TRBD1	medium-sized	TRBV20-1	CSVNPTGTGRETQYF	TGCAGTGTCAATCCGACCGGGACAGGGAGGGAGACCCAGTACTTC
TRBJ2-1	TRBD2	-	TRBV25-1	CASSELERDYNEQFF	TGTGCCAGCAGTGAATTGGAGCGGGACTACAATGAGCAGTTCTTC
TRBJ2-7	TRBD2	-	TRBV9	CASSVTSGSYEQYF	TGTGCCAGCAGCGTAACTAGCGGGAGTTACGAGCAGTACTTC